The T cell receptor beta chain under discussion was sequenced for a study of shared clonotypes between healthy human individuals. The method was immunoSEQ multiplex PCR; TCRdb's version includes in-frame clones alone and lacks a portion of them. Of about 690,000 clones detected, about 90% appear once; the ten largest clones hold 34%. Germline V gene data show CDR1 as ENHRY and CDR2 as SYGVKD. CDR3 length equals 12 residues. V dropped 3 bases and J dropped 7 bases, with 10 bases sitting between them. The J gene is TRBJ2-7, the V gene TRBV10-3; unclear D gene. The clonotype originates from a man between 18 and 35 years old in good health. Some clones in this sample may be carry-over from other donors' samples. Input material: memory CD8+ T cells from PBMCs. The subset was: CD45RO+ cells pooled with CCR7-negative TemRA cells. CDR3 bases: TGTGCCATCAGTGAAAACGTCGGAGAGCAGTACTTC. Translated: CAISENVGEQYF.